These 3 T cell receptor beta chains originate from one sample sequenced in a study of shared clonotypes between healthy human individuals. Sequencing was performed with immunoSEQ multiplex PCR; in TCRdb, only in-frame clones are kept and a portion is missing. The sample lists just over 2,000,000 clones, around 95% occurring once. Sequencing was performed on naive CD4+ T cells sorted from blood. As for subset: CD45RA+ positively selected. These TCRs come from a man between 18 and 29 years old in good health.

Concerning this clone itself: Distinct nucleotide sequences in the sample also encode this CDR3. V is TRBV28 and J is TRBJ2-1, with 7 positions matching TRBD1. The CDR3 consists of 13 residues. Unmatched junction bases numbered 4, after V lost 7 bases and J lost 4 bases. The germline V gene has CDR1 MDHEN and CDR2 SYDVKM. Here the CDR3 DNA reads TGTGCCAGCACCGGGACAGTATACAATGAGCAGTTCTTC. This translates into CASTGTVYNEQFF.

The chain recombines TRBV5-1 with TRBJ2-1; 9 nucleotides line up with TRBD1. The V gene end was trimmed by 3 bases and the J gene end by 6 bases; junction bases not matched to a gene: 7. This CDR3 contains 15 residues. The germline V gene encodes CDR1 SGHRS and CDR2 YFSETQ. The CDR3 reads CASSSRTGDGNEQFF. CDR3 bases: TGCGCCAGCAGCTCGCGGACAGGGGACGGCAATGAGCAGTTCTTC. Combining the CDR3 with reference TRBV5-1 and TRBJ2-1 gives the whole variable domain KAGVTQTPRYLIKTRGQQVTLSCSPISGHRSVSWYQQTPGQGLQFLFEYFSETQRNKGNFPGRFSGRQFSNSRSEMNVSTLELGDSALYLCASSSRTGDGNEQFFGPGTRLTVL.

In its sample, this clone was seen a few times. The chain couples TRBV6-5 to TRBJ1-5, with 8 bases that match TRBD1. CDR1 is MNHEY and CDR2 is SVGAGI in the germline V gene. V shed 4 bases, J shed 2 bases, and the junction held 1 base outside the gene matches. This CDR3 comprises 14 residues. The DNA for the CDR3 is TGTGCCAGCAGTTCGACAGGGGGCAATCAGCCCCAGCATTTT. Amino acids: CASSSTGGNQPQHF.